This passage covers 26 T cell receptor beta chains from one sample sequenced in a study of blood T cell repertoires in COVID-19. Clones were sequenced by immunoSEQ multiplex PCR, and TCRdb holds only the in-frame ones, with some missing. The repertoire holds tens of thousands of clones, with roughly 89% as singletons. What was sequenced was peripheral blood. The receptors were gathered from a man in his sixties with acute or convalescent COVID-19.

This clone was observed a handful of times. The rearrangement joins TRBV4-2 to TRBJ2-2, with 9 positions matching TRBD1. CDR1 and CDR2 from the germline V gene are LGHNA and YNFKEQ. Trimming at V came to 3 bases and at J to 4 bases, leaving 12 bases not matched to a gene. The CDR3 is 18 amino acids. CDR3 DNA: TGTGCCAGCAGCCATCACCAGCCCGGACAGGGGCTCACCGGGGAGCTGTTTTTT. Translation: CASSHHQPGQGLTGELFF.

This chain connects TRBV2 to TRBJ1-2; D is uncertain. From germline, CDR1 is SNHLY and CDR2 FYNNEI. The CDR3 is made up of 14 amino acids. Trimming removed 4 bases from V and 8 bases from J, with 17 bases in between. CDR3 nucleotides: TGTGCCAGCAGTGGAGTGGGCTCCCGGTGGGGCTACACCTTC. As protein: CASSGVGSRWGYTF.

This rearrangement joins TRBV2 to TRBJ1-4, with D unresolved. This CDR3 spans 14 amino acids. V gave up 6 bases and J gave up 5 bases, with 13 bases separating them. The V gene's germline CDR1 is SNHLY and CDR2 FYNNEI. CDR3 amino acids: CASRTPTSNEKLFF. CDR3 coding DNA: TGTGCCAGCAGAACTCCGACATCAAATGAAAAACTGTTTTTT.

The chain has TRBV27 and TRBJ2-1; 8 bases are a match to TRBD2. The ends lost 10 bases at V and 4 bases at J; junction bases unmatched: 15. CDR3 length equals 16 residues. Germline lookup yields CDR1 MNHEY and CDR2 SMNVEV (reference sequence). The CDR3: CATILRGRGGYNEQFF. DNA of the CDR3: TGTGCCACCATCCTACGGGGCCGGGGGGGATACAATGAGCAGTTCTTC.

CDR3 sequence reads: CASSLTTGSYNEQFF. The DNA for the CDR3 is TGCGCCAGCAGCCTTACAACCGGGTCTTACAATGAGCAGTTCTTC. The rearrangement joins TRBV10-1 to TRBJ2-1, with unresolved D. Trimming took off 6 bases at V and 4 bases at J, with 16 bases between the two ends. Looked up from germline, CDR1 is WNHNN and CDR2 is SYGVQD (reference sequence). The CDR3 is made up of 15 amino acids.

This clone was seen a single time. This chain connects TRBV5-5 to TRBJ2-2; a possible D gene is TRBD1 (6 bases). Looked up from germline, CDR1 is SGHKS and CDR2 is YYEKEE (reference sequence). The CDR3 covers 16 residues. V lost 4 bases and J lost 3, with 16 bases in between. The CDR3: CASSRRSTGYTGELFF. CDR3 in DNA: TGTGCCAGCAGCCGCCGGTCGACAGGCTACACCGGGGAGCTGTTTTTT.

The chain recombines TRBV4-1 with TRBJ2-4; 7 positions agree with TRBD1. The CDR3 totals 19 residues. Germline values: CDR1 MGHRA, CDR2 YSYEKL. The J segment lost 1 base and the V segment lost 4 bases, leaving 16 bases of the junction unmatched. For the CDR3, the DNA is TGCGCCAGCAGCCCCTGGGGACAGAGGGGAAATTTCGCCAAAAACATTCAGTACTTC. This gives the protein CASSPWGQRGNFAKNIQYF.

The chain joins TRBV7-9 to TRBJ1-2; 8 bases fit TRBD1. Germline V lookup: CDR1 SEHNR, CDR2 FQNEAQ (reference sequence). This CDR3 is 15 amino acids long. V lost 5 bases to trimming and J lost 3 bases; unmatched junction nucleotides: 8. In nucleotides, the CDR3 is TGTGCCAGCAGCCCTCCCGGGACAGGCGACTATGGCTACACCTTC. It specifies CASSPPGTGDYGYTF.

The J gene is TRBJ2-7, the V gene TRBV5-4; possible D gene TRBD2, 5 bases. Germline CDR1 SGHNT, CDR2 YYREEE (reference sequence). Trimming left V 4 bases short and J 1 base short, with 12 bases between. The CDR3 has 14 amino acids. The CDR3 sequence: CASSPGRRSYEQYF. CDR3 bases: TGTGCCAGCAGCCCAGGAAGGAGGTCCTACGAGCAGTACTTC.

This clone was seen more than once but under ten times. The genes are TRBV19 and TRBJ1-4; perhaps TRBD1 as D (5 bases). This CDR3 has 15 amino acids. Germline lookup yields CDR1 LNHDA and CDR2 SQIVND (reference sequence). V gave up 3 bases and J gave up 5 bases, with 13 bases separating them. The CDR3 region has the DNA TGTGCCAGTAGTATCAAGCAGGGAGGGAATGAAAAACTGTTTTTT. Its protein is CASSIKQGGNEKLFF.

The chain is built from TRBV29-1 and TRBJ2-3; the match to TRBD2 covers 7 bases. V lost 8 bases to trimming and J lost 6 bases; unmatched junction nucleotides: 11. The germline gives CDR1 SQVTM, CDR2 ANQGSEA. The CDR3 contains 13 residues. DNA for the CDR3: TGCAGCTCTCGGGGGGTTGTCAGGGATACGCAGTATTTT. Translated, it gives CSSRGVVRDTQYF.

The chain combines TRBV5-6 with TRBJ2-7; 9 bases match TRBD1. V lost 4 bases to trimming and J lost 5 bases; unmatched junction nucleotides: 4. The CDR3 has 13 amino acids. Germline CDR1 and CDR2: SGHDT and YYEEEE. CDR3: CASSTRTGDEQYF. In DNA, the CDR3 is TGTGCCAGCAGCACCCGGACAGGGGACGAGCAGTACTTC.

This chain uses TRBV7-2 with TRBJ2-3; a possible D gene is TRBD1 (8 bases). The CDR3 spans 14 residues. Germline assignment: CDR1 SGHTA and CDR2 FQGNSA. Deletions cut 5 bases from V and 4 bases from J, with 13 bases between. CDR3 DNA sequence: TGTGCCAGCAGCACAGGGGGGAGGGCAGATACGCAGTATTTT. Its protein product is CASSTGGRADTQYF.

A remark on this clone: Its ends do not fully match the called genes, so a read error is possible. This chain links TRBV6-1 with TRBJ2-5; TRBD2 is a possible D gene (6 bases). This CDR3 spans 15 amino acids. CDR1 is MNHNS, CDR2 SASEGT, per germline. CDR3 loop: CASSDATSGEEAQYF. In nucleotides, the CDR3 is TGTGCCAGCAGTGATGCAACGTCGGGGGAAGAGGCCCAGTACTTC.

The rearrangement links TRBV5-4 to TRBJ2-3; no definite D call. The length of the CDR3 is 13 residues. V dropped 10 bases and J dropped 0 bases, with 12 bases sitting between them. Germline values: CDR1 SGHNT, CDR2 YYREEE (reference sequence). CDR3 sequence (DNA): TGTGCCGACACCCCGAGTAGCACAGATACGCAGTATTTT. Translating it yields CADTPSSTDTQYF.

The chain is built from TRBV6-5 and TRBJ1-6; 7 nucleotides align to TRBD1. The CDR3 totals 16 residues. J was trimmed by 4 bases and V by 2 bases; bases with no gene match: 5. Germline lookup yields CDR1 MNHEY and CDR2 SVGAGI. CDR3 loop: CASSYVGQIYNSPLHF. The CDR3 nucleotides read TGTGCCAGCAGTTACGTGGGACAGATTTATAATTCACCCCTCCACTTT.

V usage is TRBV18 and J usage is TRBJ2-3, with a tentative D call TRBD1 (6 bases). Trimming took off 8 bases at V and 4 bases at J, with 16 bases between the two ends. Germline V gene sequence: CDR1 KGHSH, CDR2 LQKENI. This CDR3 region has 14 residues. The CDR3 coding sequence is TGTGCCAGCGGGGGCTTAATGGGTTCAGATACGCAGTATTTT. This gives the protein CASGGLMGSDTQYF.

This clone showed up just once. The chain couples TRBV7-3 to TRBJ2-6; D is unclear. CDR1 SGHTA and CDR2 FQGTGA come from the germline V gene. Trimming removed 1 base from V and 2 bases from J, with 6 bases in between. The CDR3 is 15 amino acids. The CDR3 DNA sequence: TGTGCCAGCAGCTTAAGTCCTACTGGGGCCAACGTCCTGACTTTC. Protein product: CASSLSPTGANVLTF.

The chain carries TRBV6-6 and TRBJ1-5, with D unclear. V gave up 5 bases and J gave up 5 bases, with 13 bases separating them. The CDR3 is 14 amino acids. Germline loops: CDR1 MNHNY, CDR2 SVGAGI (reference sequence). The CDR3 protein is CASSAPGIDQPQHF. Written as DNA, the CDR3 is TGTGCCAGCAGTGCCCCGGGAATAGATCAGCCCCAGCATTTT.

The chain recombines TRBV7-2 with TRBJ2-3, with D maybe TRBD2 (6 bases). This CDR3 contains 15 residues. Trimming pared 3 bases from V and 1 base from J, leaving 11 bases between. CDR1 SGHTA and CDR2 FQGNSA come from the germline V gene. The CDR3 spells CASSFGDLGTDTQYF. CDR3 sequence (DNA): TGTGCCAGCAGCTTTGGGGACTTGGGCACAGATACGCAGTATTTT.

This clone was picked up a small number of times. The rearrangement uses TRBV6-5 and TRBJ2-7; D may be TRBD2 (6 bases). Trimming shortened V by 5 bases and J by 0 bases, and 14 bases separated the two germline ends. CDR1 is MNHEY and CDR2 is SVGAGI in the germline V gene. This CDR3 is built from 15 residues. CDR3 in amino acids: CASSPGDGLSYEQYF. The CDR3 DNA is TGTGCCAGCAGTCCGGGGGACGGCCTCTCCTACGAGCAGTACTTC.

CDR3 coding DNA: TGCGCCAGCAGCTCCTCGTCGAGAGGGAACACTGAAGCTTTCTTT. This encodes CASSSSSRGNTEAFF. The chain combines TRBV5-1 with TRBJ1-1; D is unresolved. In germline, CDR1 is SGHRS, CDR2 YFSETQ. The V end lost 3 bases, the J end lost 1 base, and 13 bases lay between the germline ends. The CDR3 runs to 15 residues.

This rearrangement joins TRBV18 to TRBJ2-7; weak D call: TRBD1 (5 bases). The CDR3 totals 14 residues. Germline CDR1 is KGHSH and CDR2 is LQKENI. The V end lost 0 bases, the J end lost 4 bases, and 10 bases lay between the germline ends. The CDR3 region is CASSPPAGLYEQYF. The CDR3 DNA reads as TGTGCCAGCTCACCACCCGCAGGGCTATACGAGCAGTACTTC.

This chain joins TRBV18 and TRBJ1-1, with TRBD1 identical over 7 bases. Germline V gene lookup returns CDR1 KGHSH and CDR2 LQKENI. The CDR3 runs 14 residues. V lost 5 bases to trimming and J lost 3 bases; unmatched junction nucleotides: 6. CDR3 coding DNA: TGTGCCAGCTCATTGGGGACAGTCGACACTGAAGCTTTCTTT. Its protein is CASSLGTVDTEAFF.

The genes are TRBV12-3 or TRBV12-4 and TRBJ1-6; D may be TRBD1 (5 bases). The CDR3 contains 12 residues. With 7 bases removed from V and 14 bases from J, the gap between germline ends came to 15 bases. The CDR3 DNA follows: TGTGCCAGCACCCCGGGTTCAGGGTCCCTCCACTTT. This codes for CASTPGSGSLHF.

V gene TRBV5-1 combines with J gene TRBJ1-2; TRBD1 matches 10 bases. V dropped 0 bases and J dropped 8; count of bases not matched to a gene: 4. The CDR3 is 14 amino acids. Germline CDR1 is SGHRS and CDR2 is YFSETQ. For the CDR3, the DNA is TGCGCCAGCAGCTTGGAGGGACAGGGGCGAGGCTACACCTTC. This translates into CASSLEGQGRGYTF.